This T cell receptor beta chain is from a study of T-cell memory formation after mild COVID-19. The CDR3 is 13 residues long. Trimming stripped 2 bases from V and 4 bases from J, with 8 bases between. The germline CDR1 and CDR2 sequences are KGHDR and SFDVKD. In this sample, this clonotype turned up a few times. One entry per CDR3 protein, called by TCRdb with MiXCR from the 5' RACE reads. This sample has roughly 170,000 distinct CDR3 sequences, with about a fifth found just once. The chain carries TRBV24-1 and TRBJ2-7, with unresolved D. What was sequenced was PBMCs or a T cell subset sorted from them (not recorded which). The source of this sequence is an adult woman who had mild COVID-19 (a few samples of this study predate the infection). Cell type and time point are not known. The DNA for the CDR3 is TGTGCCACCAGTGATTCGTCTTTTTACGAGCAGTACTTC. This gives the protein CATSDSSFYEQYF.